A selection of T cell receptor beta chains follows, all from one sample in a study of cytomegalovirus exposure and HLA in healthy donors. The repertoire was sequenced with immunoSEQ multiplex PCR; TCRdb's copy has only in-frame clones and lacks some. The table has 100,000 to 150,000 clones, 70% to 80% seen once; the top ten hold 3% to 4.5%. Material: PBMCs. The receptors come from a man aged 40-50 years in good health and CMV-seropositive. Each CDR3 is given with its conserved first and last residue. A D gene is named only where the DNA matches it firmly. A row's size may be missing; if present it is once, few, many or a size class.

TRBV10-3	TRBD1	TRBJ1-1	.	TGTGCCATCAGTGACCCCCGAGGACAGGGGGCTGAAGCTTTCTTT	CAISDPRGQGAEAFF
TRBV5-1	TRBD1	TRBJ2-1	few	TGCGCCAGCAGTAAGGGACAGGAGTACAATGAGCAGTTCTTC	CASSKGQEYNEQFF
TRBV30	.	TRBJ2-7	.	TGTGCCTGGAGGAGTGGGCCATACGAGCAGTACTTC	CAWRSGPYEQYF
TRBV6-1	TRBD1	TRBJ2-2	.	TGTGCCAGCAGCTTGGGACAGACGAACACCGGGGAGCTGTTTTTT	CASSLGQTNTGELFF
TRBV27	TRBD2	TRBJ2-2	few	TGTGCCAGCAGTTTAACAGCGGGGGGCACCGGGGAGCTGTTTTTT	CASSLTAGGTGELFF
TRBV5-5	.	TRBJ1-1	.	TGTGCCAGCAGCTTGTTAACAGGGTTAGGCACTGAAGCTTTCTTT	CASSLLTGLGTEAFF
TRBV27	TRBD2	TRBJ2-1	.	TGTGCCAGCAGTCGCCCAGCGGGAATGGCCGGGAATGAGCAGTTCTTC	CASSRPAGMAGNEQFF
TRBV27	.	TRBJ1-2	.	TGTGCCAGCAGTTCCCTGAGTAGTAACTATGGCTACACCTTC	CASSSLSSNYGYTF
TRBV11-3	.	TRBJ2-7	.	TGTGCCAGCAGCCCCGGAGGACCCCACGAGCAGTACTTC	CASSPGGPHEQYF
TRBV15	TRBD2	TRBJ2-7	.	TGTGCCACCAGCAGTAGACTAGCGGCCCTATACGAGCAGTACTTC	CATSSRLAALYEQYF
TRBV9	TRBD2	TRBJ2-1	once	TGTGCCAGCAGCGTAGCGACCAGCGGGGGGTACAGTGCGCAGTTCTTC	CASSVATSGGYSAQFF
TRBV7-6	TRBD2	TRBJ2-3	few	TGTGCCAGCAGCCCTAGAGCGGGAGGGGGCACAGATACGCAGTATTTT	CASSPRAGGGTDTQYF
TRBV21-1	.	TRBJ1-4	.	TGTGCCAGCAGCAAAGTGGGCAGGGCGAGTGAAAAACTGTTTTTT	CASSKVGRASEKLFF
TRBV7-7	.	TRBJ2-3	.	TGTGCCAGCAGCGCCACCTCAGGGGGCACAGATACGCAGTATTTT	CASSATSGGTDTQYF
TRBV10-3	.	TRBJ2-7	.	TGTGCCATCAGTCCACAGGCCTACTCCTACGAGCAGTACTTC	CAISPQAYSYEQYF
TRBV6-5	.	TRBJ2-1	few	TGTGCCAGCAGTTACTCAGGACAGCCCCACAATGAGCAGTTCTTC	CASSYSGQPHNEQFF
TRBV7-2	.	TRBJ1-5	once	TGTGCCAGCAGCATCCTGACAGGAAGTAATCAGCCCCAGCATTTT	CASSILTGSNQPQHF
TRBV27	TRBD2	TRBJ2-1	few	TGTGCCAGCAGTCTACCCACCTTCGGACTAGCGGCCTACAATGAGCAGTTCTTC	CASSLPTFGLAAYNEQFF
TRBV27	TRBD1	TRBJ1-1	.	TGTGCCAGCAGTACCGGGACAGGGGTTGAAGCTTTCTTT	CASSTGTGVEAFF
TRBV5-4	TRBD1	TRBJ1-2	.	TGTGCCAGCAGCCCGGACAGGGGTTCCGGCTATGGCTACACCTTC	CASSPDRGSGYGYTF
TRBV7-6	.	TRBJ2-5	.	TGTGCCAGCAGCTTATTCCGACAGCTACAAGAGACCCAGTACTTC	CASSLFRQLQETQYF
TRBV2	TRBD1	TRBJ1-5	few	TGTGCCAGCAGCGGACAGGAAAATCAGCCCCAGCATTTT	CASSGQENQPQHF
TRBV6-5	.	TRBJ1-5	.	TGTGCCAGCAGTACGACAGGAGGCAATCAGCCCCAGCATTTT	CASSTTGGNQPQHF
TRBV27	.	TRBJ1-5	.	TGTGCCAGCAGTGACAAGGTGACCCAGCCCCAGCATTTT	CASSDKVTQPQHF
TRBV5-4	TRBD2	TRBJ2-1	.	TGTGCCAGCAGCTCGGGACTAGACTACTCCTACAATGAGCAGTTCTTC	CASSSGLDYSYNEQFF
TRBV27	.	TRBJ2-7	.	TGTGCCAGCGGGACTTCGTCCTACGAGCAGTACTTC	CASGTSSYEQYF
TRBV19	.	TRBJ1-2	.	TGTGCCAGTAGTAGCCCCGGAGGGGGCTACACCTTC	CASSSPGGGYTF
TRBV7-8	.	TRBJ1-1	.	TGTGCCAGCAGCCCGTCGGGGTTTCCCACTGAAGCTTTCTTT	CASSPSGFPTEAFF